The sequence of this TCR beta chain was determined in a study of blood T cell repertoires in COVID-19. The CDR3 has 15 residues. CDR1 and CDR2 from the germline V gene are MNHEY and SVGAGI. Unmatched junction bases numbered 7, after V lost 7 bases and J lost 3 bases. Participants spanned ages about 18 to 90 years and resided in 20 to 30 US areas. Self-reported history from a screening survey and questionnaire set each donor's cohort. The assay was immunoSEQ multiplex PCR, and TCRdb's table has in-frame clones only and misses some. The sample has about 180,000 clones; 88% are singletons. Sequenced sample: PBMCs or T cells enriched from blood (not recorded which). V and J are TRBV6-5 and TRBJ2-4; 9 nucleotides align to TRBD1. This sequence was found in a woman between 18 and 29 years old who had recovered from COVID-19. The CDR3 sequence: CASMLQGAGKNIQYF. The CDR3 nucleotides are TGTGCCAGCATGTTACAGGGGGCGGGCAAAAACATTCAGTACTTC.